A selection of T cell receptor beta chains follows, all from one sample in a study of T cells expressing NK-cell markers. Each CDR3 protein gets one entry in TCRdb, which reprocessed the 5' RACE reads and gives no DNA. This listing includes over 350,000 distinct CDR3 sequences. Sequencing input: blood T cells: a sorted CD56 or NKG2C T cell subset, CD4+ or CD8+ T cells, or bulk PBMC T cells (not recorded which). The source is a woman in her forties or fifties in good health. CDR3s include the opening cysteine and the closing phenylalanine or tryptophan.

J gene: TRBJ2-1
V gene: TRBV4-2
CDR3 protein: CASSQDRGTSGANEQFF

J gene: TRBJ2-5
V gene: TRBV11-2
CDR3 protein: CASTRGQGLETQYF

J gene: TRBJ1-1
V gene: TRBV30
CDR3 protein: CAWLTFMGGTEAFF

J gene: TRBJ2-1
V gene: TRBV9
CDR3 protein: CASSERQVDEQFF

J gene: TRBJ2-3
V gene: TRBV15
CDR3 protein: CATSNEEAQDTDTQYF

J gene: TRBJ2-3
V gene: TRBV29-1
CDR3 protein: CSVAGTESTDTQYF

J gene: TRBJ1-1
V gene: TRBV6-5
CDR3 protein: CASSPNDRVWTEAFF

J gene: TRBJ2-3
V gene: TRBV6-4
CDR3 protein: CASGTSGTDTQYF

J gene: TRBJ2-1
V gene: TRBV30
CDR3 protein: CAWGLAGDEQFF

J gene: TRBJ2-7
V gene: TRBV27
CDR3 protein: CASSLSRVNYEQYF

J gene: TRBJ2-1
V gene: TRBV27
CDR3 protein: CASSPVGVSRQNEQFF

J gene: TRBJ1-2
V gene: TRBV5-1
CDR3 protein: CASSIEQGSRGYTF

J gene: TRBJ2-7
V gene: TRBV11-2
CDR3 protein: CASREDYEQYF

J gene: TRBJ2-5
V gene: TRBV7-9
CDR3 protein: CASSSKDRGQRETQYF

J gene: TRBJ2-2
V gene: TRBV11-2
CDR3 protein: CASSLAPQGGSGELFF